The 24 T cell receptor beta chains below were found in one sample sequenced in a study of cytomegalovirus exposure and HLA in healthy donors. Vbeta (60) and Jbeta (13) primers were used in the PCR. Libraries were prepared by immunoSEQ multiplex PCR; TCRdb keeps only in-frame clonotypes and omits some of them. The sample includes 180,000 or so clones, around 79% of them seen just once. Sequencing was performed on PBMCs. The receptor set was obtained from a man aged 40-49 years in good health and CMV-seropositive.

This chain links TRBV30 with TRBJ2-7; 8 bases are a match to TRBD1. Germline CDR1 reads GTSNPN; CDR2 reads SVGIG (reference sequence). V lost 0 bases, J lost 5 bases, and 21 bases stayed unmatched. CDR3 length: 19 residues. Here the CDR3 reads CAWSVHLGDRSSIFHEQYF. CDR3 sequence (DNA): TGTGCCTGGAGTGTACATCTCGGGGACAGGTCTAGTATATTCCACGAGCAGTACTTC.

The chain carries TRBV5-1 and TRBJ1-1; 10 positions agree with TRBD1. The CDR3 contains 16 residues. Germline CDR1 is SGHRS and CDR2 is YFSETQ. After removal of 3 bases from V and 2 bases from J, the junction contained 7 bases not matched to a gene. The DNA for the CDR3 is TGCGCCAGCAGCTCCTTTCCGACAGGGGGCAACACTGAAGCTTTCTTT. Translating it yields CASSSFPTGGNTEAFF.

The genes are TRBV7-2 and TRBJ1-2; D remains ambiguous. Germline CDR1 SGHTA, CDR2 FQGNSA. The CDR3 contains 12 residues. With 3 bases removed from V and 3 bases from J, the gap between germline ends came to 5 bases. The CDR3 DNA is TGTGCCAGCAGCTTTACAGACTATGGCTACACCTTC. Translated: CASSFTDYGYTF.

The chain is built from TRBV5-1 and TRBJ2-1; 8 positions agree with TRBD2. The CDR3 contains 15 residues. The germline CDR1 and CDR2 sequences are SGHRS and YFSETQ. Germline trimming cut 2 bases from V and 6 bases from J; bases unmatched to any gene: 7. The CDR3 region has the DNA TGCGCCAGCAGCTTCGTCGGGAGGGGGGGCAATGAGCAGTTCTTC. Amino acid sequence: CASSFVGRGGNEQFF.

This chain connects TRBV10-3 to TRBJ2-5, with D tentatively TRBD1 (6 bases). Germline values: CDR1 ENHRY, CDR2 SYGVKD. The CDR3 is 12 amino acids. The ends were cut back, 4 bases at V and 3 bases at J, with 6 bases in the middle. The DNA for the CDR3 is TGTGCCATCAGTGGGACAGAAGAGACCCAGTACTTC. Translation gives CAISGTEETQYF.

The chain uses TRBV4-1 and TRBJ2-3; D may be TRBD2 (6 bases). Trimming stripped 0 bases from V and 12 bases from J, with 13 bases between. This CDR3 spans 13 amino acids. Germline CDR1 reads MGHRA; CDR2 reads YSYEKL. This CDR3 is CASSQDKGTPQYF. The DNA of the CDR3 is TGCGCCAGCAGCCAAGACAAAGGGACTCCCCAGTATTTT.

The CDR3 DNA is TGTGCCAGCAGCCCCGCCAGGGGAGCTAATGAAAAACTGTTTTTT. Translated, it gives CASSPARGANEKLFF. This chain joins TRBV7-9 and TRBJ1-4; TRBD1 is a possible D gene (6 bases). The CDR3 loop spans 15 amino acids. The germline V gene encodes CDR1 SEHNR and CDR2 FQNEAQ (reference sequence). V was clipped by 5 bases and J by 3 bases, with 13 bases between them.

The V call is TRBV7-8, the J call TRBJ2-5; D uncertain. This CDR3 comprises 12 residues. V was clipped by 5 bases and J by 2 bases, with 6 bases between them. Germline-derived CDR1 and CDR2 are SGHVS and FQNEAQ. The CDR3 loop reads CASSQTQETQYF. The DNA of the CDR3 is TGTGCCAGCAGCCAGACACAAGAGACCCAGTACTTC.

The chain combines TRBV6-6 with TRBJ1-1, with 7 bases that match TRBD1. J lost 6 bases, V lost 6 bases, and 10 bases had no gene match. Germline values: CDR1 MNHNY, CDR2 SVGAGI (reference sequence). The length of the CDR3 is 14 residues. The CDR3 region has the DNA TGTGCCAGCAGCCTCACAGACAGGGCGGCTGAAGCTTTCTTT. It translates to CASSLTDRAAEAFF.

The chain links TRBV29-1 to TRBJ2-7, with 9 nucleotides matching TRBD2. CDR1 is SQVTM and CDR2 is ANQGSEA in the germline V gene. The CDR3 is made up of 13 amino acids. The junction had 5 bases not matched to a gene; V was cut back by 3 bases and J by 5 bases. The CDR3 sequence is CSVELGLADEQYF. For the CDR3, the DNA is TGCAGCGTTGAGTTGGGACTAGCAGACGAGCAGTACTTC.

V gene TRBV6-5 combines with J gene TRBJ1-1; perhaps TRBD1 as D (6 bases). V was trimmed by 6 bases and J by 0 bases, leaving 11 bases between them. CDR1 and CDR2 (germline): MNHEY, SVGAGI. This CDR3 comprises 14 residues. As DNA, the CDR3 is TGTGCCAGCAGAGATGGACAGTTGAACACTGAAGCTTTCTTT. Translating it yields CASRDGQLNTEAFF.

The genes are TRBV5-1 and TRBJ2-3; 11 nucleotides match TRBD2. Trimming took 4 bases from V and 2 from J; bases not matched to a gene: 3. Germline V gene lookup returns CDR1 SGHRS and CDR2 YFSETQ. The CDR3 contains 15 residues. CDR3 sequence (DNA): TGCGCCAGCAGCGTGACTAGCGGGGCCACAGATACGCAGTATTTT. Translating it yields CASSVTSGATDTQYF.

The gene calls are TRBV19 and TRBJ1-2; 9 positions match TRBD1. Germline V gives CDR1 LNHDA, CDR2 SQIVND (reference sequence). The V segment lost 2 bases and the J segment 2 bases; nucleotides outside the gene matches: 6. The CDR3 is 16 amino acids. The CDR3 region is CASSIRTGANNYGYTF. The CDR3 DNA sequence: TGTGCCAGTAGTATAAGGACAGGGGCAAACAACTATGGCTACACCTTC. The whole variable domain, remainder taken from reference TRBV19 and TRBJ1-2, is DGGITQSPKYLFRKEGQNVTLSCEQNLNHDAMYWYRQDPGQGLRLIYYSQIVNDFQKGDIAEGYSVSREKKESFPLTVTSAQKNPTAFYLCASSIRTGANNYGYTFGSGTRLTVV.

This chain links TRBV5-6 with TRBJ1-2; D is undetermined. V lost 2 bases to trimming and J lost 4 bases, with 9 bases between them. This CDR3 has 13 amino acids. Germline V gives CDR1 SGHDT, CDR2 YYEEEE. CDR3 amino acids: CASSLEQLYGYTF. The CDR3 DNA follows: TGTGCCAGCAGCTTAGAACAGCTCTATGGCTACACCTTC.

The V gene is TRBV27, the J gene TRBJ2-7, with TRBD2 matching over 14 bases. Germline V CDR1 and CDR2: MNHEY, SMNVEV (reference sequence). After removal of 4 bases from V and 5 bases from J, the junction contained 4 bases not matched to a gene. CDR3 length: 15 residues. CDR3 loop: CASSSGLAGGNEQYF. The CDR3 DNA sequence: TGTGCCAGCAGTTCTGGACTAGCGGGAGGAAACGAGCAGTACTTC.

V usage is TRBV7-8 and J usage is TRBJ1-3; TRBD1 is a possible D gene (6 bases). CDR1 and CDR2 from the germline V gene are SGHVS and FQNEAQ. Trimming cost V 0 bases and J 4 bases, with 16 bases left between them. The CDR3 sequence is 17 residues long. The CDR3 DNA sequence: TGTGCCAGCAGCTTAGCGGAGACAGGACTCGCGGGAAACACCATATATTTT. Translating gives CASSLAETGLAGNTIYF.

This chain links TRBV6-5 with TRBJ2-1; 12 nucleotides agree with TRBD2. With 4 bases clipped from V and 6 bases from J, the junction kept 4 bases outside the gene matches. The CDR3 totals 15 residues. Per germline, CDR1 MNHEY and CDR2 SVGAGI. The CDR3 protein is CASSLLAGGSNEQFF. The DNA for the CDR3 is TGTGCCAGCAGTTTACTAGCGGGAGGTTCCAATGAGCAGTTCTTC.

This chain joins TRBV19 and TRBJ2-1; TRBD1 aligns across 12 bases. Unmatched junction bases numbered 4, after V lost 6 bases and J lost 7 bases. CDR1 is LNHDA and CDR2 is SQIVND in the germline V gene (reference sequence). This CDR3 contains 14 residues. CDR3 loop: CASRGQGAGNEQFF. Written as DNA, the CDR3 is TGTGCCAGTAGGGGACAGGGGGCGGGTAATGAGCAGTTCTTC.

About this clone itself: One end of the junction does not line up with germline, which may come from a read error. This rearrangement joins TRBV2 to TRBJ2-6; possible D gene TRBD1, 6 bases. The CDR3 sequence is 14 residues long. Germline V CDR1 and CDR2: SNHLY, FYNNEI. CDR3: CASKQGAGANGLAF. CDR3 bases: TGTGCCAGCAAACAGGGAGCTGGGGCCAACGGCCTGGCTTTC.

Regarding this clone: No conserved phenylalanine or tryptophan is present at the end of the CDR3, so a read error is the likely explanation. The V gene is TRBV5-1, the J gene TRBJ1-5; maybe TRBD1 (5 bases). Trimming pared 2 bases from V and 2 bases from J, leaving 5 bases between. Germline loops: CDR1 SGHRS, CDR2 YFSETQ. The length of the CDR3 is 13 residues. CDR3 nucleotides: TGCGCCAGCAGCTTACAGGGCAATCAGCCCCAGCATCTT. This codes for CASSLQGNQPQHL.

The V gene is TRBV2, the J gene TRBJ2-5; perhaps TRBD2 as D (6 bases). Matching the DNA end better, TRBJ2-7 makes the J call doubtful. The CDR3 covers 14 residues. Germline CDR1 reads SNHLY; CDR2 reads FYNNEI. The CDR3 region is CASSEEAGSVEQYF. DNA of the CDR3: TGTGCCAGCAGTGAAGAGGCGGGGTCGGTCGAGCAGTACTTC.

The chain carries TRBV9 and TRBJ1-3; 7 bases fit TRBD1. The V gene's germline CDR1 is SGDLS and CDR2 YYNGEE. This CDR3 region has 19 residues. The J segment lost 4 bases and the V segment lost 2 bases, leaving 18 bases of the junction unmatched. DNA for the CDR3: TGTGCCAGCAGCGTTAGAGGGGGCGAAAGCGGTAATGTGGGAAACACCATATATTTT. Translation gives CASSVRGGESGNVGNTIYF.

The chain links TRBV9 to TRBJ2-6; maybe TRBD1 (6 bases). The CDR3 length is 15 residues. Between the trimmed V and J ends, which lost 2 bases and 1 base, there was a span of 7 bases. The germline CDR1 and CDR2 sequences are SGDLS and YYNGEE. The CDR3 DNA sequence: TGTGCCAGCAGCGTTACAGGGTCTGGGGCCAACGTCCTGACTTTC. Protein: CASSVTGSGANVLTF.

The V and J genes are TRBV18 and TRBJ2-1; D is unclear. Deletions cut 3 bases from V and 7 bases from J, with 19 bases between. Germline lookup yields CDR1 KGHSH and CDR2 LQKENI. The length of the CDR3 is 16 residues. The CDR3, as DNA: TGTGCCAGCTCACCCCCGGTAGTCCGGTTATTAAATGAGCAGTTCTTC. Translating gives CASSPPVVRLLNEQFF. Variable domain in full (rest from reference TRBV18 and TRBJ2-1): NAGVMQNPRHLVRRRGQEARLRCSPMKGHSHVYWYRQLPEEGLKFMVYLQKENIIDESGMPKERFSAEFPKEGPSILRIQQVVRGDSAAYFCASSPPVVRLLNEQFFGPGTRLTVL.